These 9 T cell receptor beta chains share one sample of origin, sequenced in a study of OX40 agonist ivuxolimab in advanced cancers. Produced via immunoSEQ multiplex PCR; TCRdb's table is partial and in-frame only. The sample lists 150,000 to 190,000 clones, 90% to 95% occurring once. Source: CD4+ or CD8+ T cells sorted from blood, taken in a trial of the OX40 agonist ivuxolimab. The receptors were gathered from an adult with an advanced solid tumor such as melanoma, head and neck, liver or kidney cancer.

This chain uses TRBV18 with TRBJ2-7, with D tentatively TRBD2 (5 bases). V lost 2 bases and J 0 bases, leaving 8 bases between the germline ends. The CDR3 totals 14 residues. CDR1 and CDR2 from the germline V gene are KGHSH and LQKENI. The CDR3 loop reads CASSPRTFSYEQYF. The DNA for the CDR3 is TGTGCCAGCTCACCAAGGACTTTCTCCTACGAGCAGTACTTC.

This clone was picked up a small number of times. The chain carries TRBV6-6 and TRBJ2-5; D may be TRBD1 (5 bases). V gave up 2 bases and J gave up 3 bases, with 7 bases separating them. The germline V gene has CDR1 MNHNY and CDR2 SVGAGI (reference sequence). The CDR3 is made up of 13 amino acids. This CDR3 is CASSYGAKETQYF. For the CDR3, the DNA is TGTGCCAGCAGTTACGGGGCGAAAGAGACCCAGTACTTC.

The V call is TRBV5-6, the J call TRBJ1-3; D gene uncertain. The CDR3 consists of 13 residues. Germline CDR1 and CDR2: SGHDT and YYEEEE. The V gene lost 4 bases and the J gene lost 1 base, with 6 bases spanning the gap. The CDR3 sequence: CASSIPSGNTIYF. In DNA form, the CDR3 reads TGTGCCAGCAGCATACCTTCTGGAAACACCATATATTTT.

The chain has TRBV18 and TRBJ1-1; D is undetermined. CDR1 and CDR2 (germline): KGHSH, LQKENI. The germline V and J ends were trimmed by 6 bases and 2 bases, with 13 bases remaining between them. There are 14 residues in the CDR3. The DNA for the CDR3 is TGTGCCAGCTCCCCGATCAACGAAAACACTGAAGCTTTCTTT. It codes for CASSPINENTEAFF.

The chain uses TRBV6-1 and TRBJ2-3; D assignment may be TRBD1 or TRBD2 (5 bases each). Looked up from germline, CDR1 is MNHNS and CDR2 is SASEGT. V was clipped by 8 bases and J by 6 bases, with 9 bases between them. This CDR3 comprises 11 residues. CDR3 sequence reads: CASVGADTQYF. The CDR3 DNA follows: TGTGCCAGCGTCGGGGCCGATACGCAGTATTTT.

The CDR3 nucleotides read TGTGCCAGCAGCCAAGACAGGGGCCGCGGAAACACCATATATTTT. This codes for CASSQDRGRGNTIYF. The rearrangement joins TRBV7-2 to TRBJ1-3, with 8 positions matching TRBD1. This CDR3 spans 15 amino acids. Germline CDR1 SGHTA, CDR2 FQGNSA. The ends lost 5 bases at V and 4 bases at J; junction bases unmatched: 7. The full variable domain, rest sourced from reference TRBV7-2 and TRBJ1-3, is GAGVSQSPSNKVTEKGKDVELRCDPISGHTALYWYRQSLGQGLEFLIYFQGNSAPDKSGLPSDRFSAERTGGSVSTLTIQRTQQEDSAVYLCASSQDRGRGNTIYFGEGSWLTVV.

The table lists this clone with a count of one. The chain employs TRBV5-8 and TRBJ1-1; D is unresolved. V was cut by 2 bases and J by 0 bases, with 8 bases left in between. CDR1 is SGHTS and CDR2 is YDEGEE in the germline V gene. This CDR3 contains 14 residues. The CDR3 nucleotides read TGTGCCAGCAGCTTTCGGTGGATGAACACTGAAGCTTTCTTT. As protein: CASSFRWMNTEAFF.

In its sample, this clone was seen once. This chain links TRBV7-2 with TRBJ2-7; the D gene is possibly TRBD1 (5 bases). In germline, CDR1 is SGHTA, CDR2 FQGNSA. V shed 3 bases and J shed 7 bases, with 10 bases lying between them. This CDR3 has 12 amino acids. The CDR3 loop is CASSLVQGEQYF. The CDR3 nucleotides are TGTGCCAGCAGCTTGGTCCAGGGAGAGCAGTACTTC.

V and J are TRBV12-5 and TRBJ1-4; D call uncertain. The CDR3 has 15 residues. Trimming left V 4 bases short and J 1 base short, with 10 bases between. Germline V gene lookup returns CDR1 LGHNT and CDR2 FRNRAP. In DNA, the CDR3 is TGTGCTAGTGGTTCCGAGGGTGTAACTAATGAAAAACTGTTTTTT. It codes for CASGSEGVTNEKLFF.